The 28 T cell receptor beta chains reported below all come from one sample, sequenced in a study of cytomegalovirus exposure and HLA in healthy donors. Using immunoSEQ multiplex PCR, the repertoire was profiled, and TCRdb retains in-frame clones only, with some absent. The sample gives about 280,000 clones, roughly 88% of which show up once; about 0.85% is in the top ten. The sequenced material came from PBMCs. The receptors were gathered from a woman in her late teens or twenties in good health and CMV-seronegative.

The chain recombines TRBV5-1 with TRBJ1-4, with no clear D. V gave up 4 bases and J gave up 0 bases, with 13 bases separating them. The CDR3 is 16 residues long. CDR1 is SGHRS, CDR2 YFSETQ, per germline. The CDR3 loop is CASSLLRDPTNEKLFF. CDR3 DNA: TGCGCCAGCAGCCTCCTCCGGGATCCAACTAATGAAAAACTGTTTTTT.

The V gene is TRBV5-6, the J gene TRBJ1-3; weak D call: TRBD1 (5 bases). Germline V gives CDR1 SGHDT, CDR2 YYEEEE. Deletions cut 1 base from V and 4 bases from J, with 12 bases between. The CDR3 totals 15 residues. For the CDR3, the DNA is TGTGCCAGCAGCTTGTACGCGGCAGGGGGAAACACCATATATTTT. It yields the protein CASSLYAAGGNTIYF.

The chain carries TRBV28 and TRBJ1-6; 7 bases map to TRBD1. Germline loops: CDR1 MDHEN, CDR2 SYDVKM. This CDR3 has 15 residues. V lost 7 bases and J lost 0; bases outside the gene matches: 3. The DNA for the CDR3 is TGTGCCAGCAATCGGGACAGCTCCTATAATTCACCCCTCCACTTT. Translated: CASNRDSSYNSPLHF. The full variable domain, completed using reference TRBV28 and TRBJ1-6, is DVKVTQSSRYLVKRTGEKVFLECVQDMDHENMFWYRQDPGLGLRLIYFSYDVKMKEKGDIPEGYSVSREKKERFSLILESASTNQTSMYLCASNRDSSYNSPLHFGNGTRLTVT.

This clone has just one count. The gene calls are TRBV9 and TRBJ2-1, with 10 bases lining up with TRBD1. The V gene end was trimmed by 0 bases and the J gene end by 7 bases; junction bases not matched to a gene: 10. Germline lookup yields CDR1 SGDLS and CDR2 YYNGEE. There are 17 residues in the CDR3. CDR3 DNA: TGTGCCAGCAGCGTAGCGTTTACGACAGGGGGCGGGAATGAGCAGTTCTTC. This codes for CASSVAFTTGGGNEQFF. Supplemented by reference TRBV9 and TRBJ2-1, the full variable domain reads DSGVTQTPKHLITATGQRVTLRCSPRSGDLSVYWYQQSLDQGLQFLIQYYNGEERAKGNILERFSAQQFPDLHSELNLSSLELGDSALYFCASSVAFTTGGGNEQFFGPGTRLTVL.

This clone was detected only a few times. The chain recombines TRBV28 with TRBJ2-5; 7 bases match TRBD2. There are 16 residues in the CDR3. Germline CDR1 and CDR2: MDHEN and SYDVKM. Unmatched junction bases numbered 14, after V lost 5 bases and J lost 5 bases. CDR3 sequence (DNA): TGTGCCAGCAGTCCCAACCCAGGGAGGGGTCGGGAGACCCAGTACTTC. Its translation: CASSPNPGRGRETQYF.

The gene calls are TRBV15 and TRBJ2-5, with 7 bases matching TRBD2. The CDR3 spans 15 residues. J was trimmed by 2 bases and V by 0 bases; bases with no gene match: 3. Germline loops: CDR1 LNHNV, CDR2 YYDKDF (reference sequence). CDR3 in amino acids: CATSRELAAQETQYF. As DNA, the CDR3 is TGTGCCACCAGCAGAGAGCTAGCGGCTCAAGAGACCCAGTACTTC.

This clone was counted a single time. CDR3 bases: TGTGCCAGCAGCAGGGCCCTTAGGGGATCCTCTGGAAACACCATATATTTT. Protein product: CASSRALRGSSGNTIYF. The genes are TRBV21-1 and TRBJ1-3; the table assigns TRBD1, which was not confirmed against the DNA. TRBV21-1 is annotated as a pseudogene. The CDR3 contains 17 residues.

This sequence joins TRBV5-1 and TRBJ2-7, with TRBD2 matching over 13 bases. The V gene's germline CDR1 is SGHRS and CDR2 YFSETQ. This CDR3 region has 14 residues. V shed 7 bases, J shed 6 bases, and the junction held 7 bases outside the gene matches. The CDR3 here is CASGKGLAGLEQYF. For the CDR3, the DNA is TGCGCCAGCGGGAAGGGACTAGCGGGACTCGAGCAGTACTTC. Filled out from reference TRBV5-1 and TRBJ2-7, the complete variable domain reads KAGVTQTPRYLIKTRGQQVTLSCSPISGHRSVSWYQQTPGQGLQFLFEYFSETQRNKGNFPGRFSGRQFSNSRSEMNVSTLELGDSALYLCASGKGLAGLEQYFGPGTRLTVT.

The CDR3 DNA follows: TGCGCCAGCAGCCGCACCATAGCGGGGGACACAGATACGCAGTATTTT. Its translation is CASSRTIAGDTDTQYF. This rearrangement joins TRBV4-3 to TRBJ2-3; TRBD2 aligns across 9 bases. The CDR3 runs 16 residues. Germline V CDR1 and CDR2: LGHNA, YSLEER. V lost 4 bases to trimming and J lost 2 bases; unmatched junction nucleotides: 7.

The rearrangement links TRBV4-1 to TRBJ2-1; 13 bases are a match to TRBD2. J gave up 0 bases and V 0 bases, and 11 bases lay outside the gene matches. Looked up from germline, CDR1 is MGHRA and CDR2 is YSYEKL. The CDR3 spans 21 residues. CDR3 sequence: CASSQELSGTSGVSSYNEQFF. The CDR3, as DNA: TGCGCCAGCAGCCAAGAGCTCTCCGGGACTAGCGGGGTTAGCTCCTACAATGAGCAGTTCTTC.

V usage is TRBV6-5 and J usage is TRBJ2-1; no definite D call. The CDR3 length is 15 residues. With 1 base removed from V and 0 bases from J, the gap between germline ends came to 7 bases. Germline assignment: CDR1 MNHEY and CDR2 SVGAGI. In nucleotides, the CDR3 is TGTGCCAGCAGTTACTTGGCAAGCTCCTACAATGAGCAGTTCTTC. The encoded protein is CASSYLASSYNEQFF.

The chain is built from TRBV11-1 and TRBJ2-1; D unclear. The V gene's germline CDR1 is SGHAT and CDR2 FQDESV (reference sequence). This CDR3 has 14 amino acids. V lost 2 bases to trimming and J lost 6 bases, with 11 bases between them. The CDR3: CASSLLRTTNEQFF. As DNA, the CDR3 is TGTGCCAGCAGCTTATTAAGAACTACCAATGAGCAGTTCTTC.

The chain links TRBV18 to TRBJ2-3; 7 positions agree with TRBD2. The CDR3 has 17 amino acids. With V trimmed by 3 bases and J by 5 bases, 14 bases remained unmatched. Germline loops: CDR1 KGHSH, CDR2 LQKENI. The DNA for the CDR3 is TGTGCCAGCTCACCCCCGGCTAGCGGCCCCCTGGGAGATACGCAGTATTTT. As protein: CASSPPASGPLGDTQYF.

The genes are TRBV2 and TRBJ2-3, with TRBD1 identical over 8 bases. J was trimmed by 6 bases and V by 8 bases; bases with no gene match: 7. Germline V lookup: CDR1 SNHLY, CDR2 FYNNEI. The CDR3 consists of 13 residues. The CDR3 DNA is TGTGCCAGCTCTGGACAGGGTTCCGATACGCAGTATTTT. Its protein product is CASSGQGSDTQYF.

The CDR3 is CASSEGGAGGSDKNIQYF. CDR3 nucleotide sequence: TGCGCCAGCAGTGAGGGGGGAGCGGGAGGGTCGGACAAAAACATTCAGTACTTC. The gene calls are TRBV10-2 and TRBJ2-4, with 10 bases matching TRBD2. V was clipped by 2 bases and J by 3 bases; unmatched bases: 10. The CDR3 is made up of 18 amino acids. Germline assignment: CDR1 WSHSY and CDR2 SAAADI.

This rearrangement joins TRBV6-1 to TRBJ1-2; 7 nucleotides match TRBD1. This CDR3 region has 16 residues. The V gene's germline CDR1 is MNHNS and CDR2 SASEGT. With V trimmed by 2 bases and J by 1 base, 7 bases remained unmatched. The CDR3 loop reads CASSELGTAVNYGYTF. As DNA, the CDR3 is TGTGCCAGCAGTGAACTAGGGACAGCGGTTAACTATGGCTACACCTTC.

J is TRBJ2-7 and V is TRBV5-4; D is unresolved. Germline assignment: CDR1 SGHNT and CDR2 YYREEE (reference sequence). The CDR3 loop spans 12 amino acids. V gave up 1 base and J gave up 3 bases, with 5 bases separating them. CDR3 protein: CASSLFGYEQYF. The DNA of the CDR3 is TGTGCCAGCAGCTTGTTCGGCTACGAGCAGTACTTC.

The rearrangement uses TRBV4-1 and TRBJ2-5; D perhaps matches TRBD2 (6 bases). Per germline, CDR1 MGHRA and CDR2 YSYEKL. The length of the CDR3 is 15 residues. V was clipped by 0 bases and J by 7 bases, with 15 bases between them. CDR3 nucleotide sequence: TGCGCCAGCAGCCAAGATCACGTAGGGAGGTCGACCCAGTACTTC. Translating it yields CASSQDHVGRSTQYF.

This chain connects TRBV28 to TRBJ1-2, with D tentatively TRBD1 (6 bases). CDR3 length: 13 amino acids. Per germline, CDR1 MDHEN and CDR2 SYDVKM. Deletions cut 4 bases from V and 4 bases from J, with 10 bases between. For the CDR3, the DNA is TGTGCCAGCAGTTCACAGGGAACCTATGGCTACACCTTC. Its translation is CASSSQGTYGYTF.

The V call is TRBV25-1, the J call TRBJ2-2, with D possibly matching TRBD1 (7 bases). Looked up from germline, CDR1 is MGHDK and CDR2 is SYGVNS. CDR3 length equals 17 residues. V was trimmed by 6 bases and J by 3 bases, leaving 20 bases between them. CDR3 bases: TGTGCCAGCAGCCCTCCAGGGGGGTCTAAGCACACCGGGGAGCTGTTTTTT. Protein sequence: CASSPPGGSKHTGELFF. The full variable domain, completed using reference TRBV25-1 and TRBJ2-2, is EADIYQTPRYLVIGTGKKITLECSQTMGHDKMYWYQQDPGMELHLIHYSYGVNSTEKGDLSSESTVSRIRTEHFPLTLESARPSHTSQYLCASSPPGGSKHTGELFFGEGSRLTVL.

The J gene is TRBJ1-1, the V gene TRBV10-3; TRBD1 aligns across 9 bases. The germline gives CDR1 ENHRY, CDR2 SYGVKD. V dropped 1 base and J dropped 4; count of bases not matched to a gene: 4. The CDR3 runs to 15 residues. CDR3 protein: CAISEWGQGGTEAFF. The CDR3 nucleotides read TGTGCCATCAGTGAGTGGGGACAGGGTGGCACTGAAGCTTTCTTT.

This chain's CDR3 is CASRQGQYTEAFF. DNA of the CDR3: TGCGCCAGCCGACAGGGACAGTATACTGAAGCTTTCTTT. The J gene is TRBJ1-1, the V gene TRBV5-1; 7 nucleotides match TRBD1. The CDR3 length is 13 residues. With V trimmed by 7 bases and J by 5 bases, 8 bases remained unmatched. Germline V CDR1 and CDR2: SGHRS, YFSETQ. Full variable domain (outside the CDR3, taken from reference TRBV5-1 and TRBJ1-1): KAGVTQTPRYLIKTRGQQVTLSCSPISGHRSVSWYQQTPGQGLQFLFEYFSETQRNKGNFPGRFSGRQFSNSRSEMNVSTLELGDSALYLCASRQGQYTEAFFGQGTRLTVV.

The chain joins TRBV6-1 to TRBJ2-7, with 16 bases lining up with TRBD2. After removal of 6 bases from V and 5 bases from J, the junction contained 1 base not matched to a gene. Germline V gives CDR1 MNHNS, CDR2 SASEGT. The CDR3 loop spans 14 amino acids. DNA for the CDR3: TGTGCCAGCAGGGGACTAGCGGGAGGGAACGAGCAGTACTTC. As protein: CASRGLAGGNEQYF.

In the case of this clone: The junction shows a germline mismatch at one end, possibly a read error. The V call is TRBV5-4, the J call TRBJ2-1, with TRBD2 matching over 13 bases. CDR3 length equals 16 residues. Germline V gives CDR1 SGHNT, CDR2 YYREEE (reference sequence). The CDR3 region is CASKPGTSGTGGKLVF. CDR3 DNA sequence: TGTGCCAGCAAACCGGGGACTAGCGGGACTGGGGGCAAATTGGTCTTC.

The DNA for the CDR3 is TGTGCCAGCTCACCAGGGCTCACCAATGAGCAGTTCTTC. Protein sequence: CASSPGLTNEQFF. This rearrangement joins TRBV18 to TRBJ2-1; D ambiguous. CDR1 is KGHSH and CDR2 is LQKENI in the germline V gene. The ends were cut back, 2 bases at V and 6 bases at J, with 8 bases in the middle. The CDR3 runs 13 residues.

The genes are TRBV27 and TRBJ2-7; 7 nucleotides align to TRBD1. The CDR3 sequence is 14 residues long. Germline-derived CDR1 and CDR2 are MNHEY and SMNVEV (reference sequence). Losses at the gene ends were 5 bases for V and 4 bases for J; bases not matched to a gene: 8. CDR3 nucleotide sequence: TGTGCCAGCAGTCCCATAGACAGGGAGTACGAGCAGTACTTC. Protein sequence: CASSPIDREYEQYF.

The chain has TRBV19 and TRBJ1-4; maybe TRBD1 (6 bases). Trimming pared 4 bases from V and 0 bases from J, leaving 12 bases between. The CDR3 sequence is 16 residues long. CDR1 and CDR2 from the germline V gene are LNHDA and SQIVND (reference sequence). CDR3 sequence: CASSTYREPTNEKLFF. The DNA of the CDR3 is TGTGCCAGTAGTACCTACAGGGAACCAACTAATGAAAAACTGTTTTTT.

The V call is TRBV28, the J call TRBJ1-2; D is possibly TRBD1 (5 bases). The germline gives CDR1 MDHEN, CDR2 SYDVKM. Trimming left V 3 bases short and J 7 bases short, with 9 bases between. The length of the CDR3 is 12 residues. For the CDR3, the DNA is TGTGCCAGCAGTTTCATGGGGGGTGGCTACACCTTC. This encodes CASSFMGGGYTF.